These T cell receptor beta chains were read from a single sample in a study of blood T cell repertoires in COVID-19. The data were produced by immunoSEQ multiplex PCR, yet TCRdb's version contains in-frame clones alone and is incomplete. The sample lists roughly 340,000 clones, approximately 90% occurring once. Sequenced sample: peripheral blood. The receptors shown here come from a woman under 30 who had recovered from COVID-19. CDR3s include the opening cysteine and the closing phenylalanine or tryptophan. The D gene is left open where the match is weak. For some rows the clone size is stated as once, few or many, or as a class when expanded; others skip it.

size: -; J: TRBJ2-1; V: TRBV11-3; D: -; CDR3: CASSLGGGSYNEQFF; DNA: TGTGCCAGCAGCTTGGGGGGAGGATCCTACAATGAGCAGTTCTTC
size: once; J: TRBJ1-5; V: TRBV6-6; D: -; CDR3: CASSNLQREKAQHF; DNA: TGTGCCAGCAGTAACCTCCAACGGGAAAAGGCCCAGCATTTT
size: -; J: TRBJ1-2; V: TRBV3-1/TRBV3-2; D: -; CDR3: CASRRGAGAYGYTF; DNA: TGTGCCAGCAGACGCGGGGCTGGGGCTTATGGCTACACCTTC
size: -; J: TRBJ1-1; V: TRBV2; D: TRBD1; CDR3: CASSRQGARNTEAFF; DNA: TGTGCCAGCAGCCGACAGGGGGCGAGGAACACTGAAGCTTTCTTT
size: -; J: TRBJ1-4; V: TRBV4-3; D: -; CDR3: CASSRVVGVDEKLFF; DNA: TGCGCCAGCAGCCGCGTGGTCGGGGTGGACGAAAAACTGTTTTTT
size: -; J: TRBJ2-3; V: TRBV7-8; D: -; CDR3: CASSFFWSGVSTDTQYF; DNA: TGTGCCAGCAGCTTTTTTTGGTCCGGGGTTAGCACAGATACGCAGTATTTT
size: -; J: TRBJ1-6; V: TRBV6-5; D: -; CDR3: CASNPQGESPLHF; DNA: TGTGCCAGCAACCCACAGGGAGAGTCACCCCTCCACTTT
size: -; J: TRBJ2-2; V: TRBV5-6; D: -; CDR3: CASSFPSGELFF; DNA: TGTGCCAGCAGCTTTCCTTCCGGGGAGCTGTTTTTT
size: once; J: TRBJ1-6; V: TRBV9; D: -; CDR3: CASSVGTSVGGSPLHF; DNA: TGTGCCAGCAGCGTAGGCACCAGCGTCGGGGGATCACCCCTCCACTTT
size: -; J: TRBJ2-6; V: TRBV5-6; D: -; CDR3: CASSLAGRLSGANVLTF; DNA: TGTGCCAGCAGCTTGGCCGGTCGATTATCTGGGGCCAACGTCCTGACTTTC
size: -; J: TRBJ1-1; V: TRBV19; D: -; CDR3: CASMGDEAEAFF; DNA: TGTGCCAGTATGGGAGACGAGGCTGAAGCTTTCTTT
size: -; J: TRBJ1-5; V: TRBV24-1; D: TRBD1; CDR3: CATSETTGFNQPQHF; DNA: TGTGCCACCAGTGAAACGACAGGGTTTAATCAGCCCCAGCATTTT
size: -; J: TRBJ2-2; V: TRBV9; D: TRBD2; CDR3: CASSLVAGGPGELFF; DNA: TGTGCCAGCAGCCTCGTAGCGGGAGGGCCCGGGGAGCTGTTTTTT
size: once; J: TRBJ2-2; V: TRBV15; D: TRBD2; CDR3: CATSRGTSGSTGELFF; DNA: TGTGCCACCAGCAGAGGGACTAGCGGGAGTACCGGGGAGCTGTTTTTT
size: -; J: TRBJ2-1; V: TRBV27; D: -; CDR3: CASSPALYRGTGEQFF; DNA: TGTGCCAGCAGTCCCGCCCTGTACCGGGGAACTGGTGAGCAGTTCTTC
size: -; J: TRBJ1-1; V: TRBV29-1; D: TRBD1; CDR3: CSVVRGQVTEAFF; DNA: TGCAGCGTCGTCAGGGGGCAAGTCACTGAAGCTTTCTTT
size: -; J: TRBJ1-4; V: TRBV7-2; D: TRBD1; CDR3: CASSLGRGTNEKLFF; DNA: TGTGCCAGCAGCTTAGGCAGGGGGACTAATGAAAAACTGTTTTTT
size: few; J: TRBJ1-1; V: TRBV29-1; D: -; CDR3: CSVLTGPGTEAFF; DNA: TGCAGCGTCCTAACAGGCCCTGGCACTGAAGCTTTCTTT
size: -; J: TRBJ2-1; V: TRBV10-1; D: TRBD1; CDR3: CASSGQGRSYNEQFF; DNA: TGCGCCAGCAGCGGACAGGGACGGTCCTACAATGAGCAGTTCTTC
size: -; J: TRBJ1-4; V: TRBV27; D: -; CDR3: CASSWAGNEKLFF; DNA: TGTGCCAGCAGTTGGGCAGGGAATGAAAAACTGTTTTTT
size: -; J: TRBJ1-1; V: TRBV4-1; D: -; CDR3: CASSQADRTFLNTEAFF; DNA: TGCGCCAGCAGCCAGGCAGACAGGACCTTCTTGAACACTGAAGCTTTCTTT
size: many; J: TRBJ1-3; V: TRBV6-5; D: -; CDR3: CASRRGRSGNTIYF; DNA: TGTGCCAGCAGACGGGGGAGATCTGGAAACACCATATATTTT
size: -; J: TRBJ2-3; V: TRBV11-3; D: TRBD2; CDR3: CASSLDLGGSGSTQYF; DNA: TGTGCCAGCAGCTTAGATCTTGGTGGTAGCGGGAGTACGCAGTATTTT
size: -; J: TRBJ2-5; V: TRBV24-1; D: TRBD1; CDR3: CATQANTKGQSGGVGTQYF; DNA: TGTGCCACACAAGCGAATACGAAAGGACAGTCAGGGGGAGTGGGGACCCAGTACTTC
size: -; J: TRBJ1-2; V: TRBV15; D: -; CDR3: CATSRDKGGVGYTF; DNA: TGTGCCACCAGCAGAGATAAAGGGGGGGTCGGCTACACCTTC
size: -; J: TRBJ2-1; V: TRBV6-2/TRBV6-3; D: -; CDR3: CASSYSGTGGEQFF; DNA: TGTGCCAGCAGTTACTCAGGGACTGGGGGTGAGCAGTTCTTC
size: -; J: TRBJ1-3; V: TRBV4-3; D: -; CDR3: CASSQAQGGITNTIYF; DNA: TGCGCCAGCAGCCAAGCCCAGGGTGGGATAACAAACACCATATATTTT
size: -; J: TRBJ2-1; V: TRBV4-3; D: TRBD2; CDR3: CASSQERRLAVYNEQFF; DNA: TGCGCCAGCAGCCAAGAAAGGCGGCTAGCGGTCTACAATGAGCAGTTCTTC
size: -; J: TRBJ2-1; V: TRBV30; D: TRBD2; CDR3: CAWSTSTSIYNEQFF; DNA: TGTGCCTGGAGTACCTCGACTAGCATATACAATGAGCAGTTCTTC
size: -; J: TRBJ2-3; V: TRBV5-4; D: TRBD2; CDR3: CASSPGLASQDTQYF; DNA: TGTGCCAGCAGCCCGGGACTAGCGAGCCAGGATACGCAGTATTTT
size: once; J: TRBJ1-2; V: TRBV19; D: TRBD1; CDR3: CASSTGTGNRYGYTF; DNA: TGTGCCAGTAGTACAGGGACAGGGAATCGTTATGGCTACACCTTC
size: -; J: TRBJ1-2; V: TRBV4-2; D: -; CDR3: CASSQVRQVQDYGYTF; DNA: TGTGCCAGCAGCCAAGTAAGACAGGTGCAGGACTATGGCTACACCTTC
size: -; J: TRBJ2-1; V: TRBV5-4; D: TRBD1; CDR3: CASSWDRVQFF; DNA: TGTGCCAGCAGCTGGGACAGGGTCCAGTTCTTC
size: -; J: TRBJ1-2; V: TRBV24-1; D: -; CDR3: CATPGNGYTF; DNA: TGTGCCACCCCGGGAAATGGCTACACCTTC
size: -; J: TRBJ2-6; V: TRBV7-2; D: -; CDR3: CASSVEGGPTYSGANVLTF; DNA: TGTGCCAGCAGCGTAGAGGGAGGCCCTACCTACTCTGGGGCCAACGTCCTGACTTTC
size: -; J: TRBJ2-1; V: TRBV5-1; D: TRBD2; CDR3: CASSLVVSGRNEQFF; DNA: TGCGCCAGCAGCTTGGTTGTTAGCGGGAGGAATGAGCAGTTCTTC
size: -; J: TRBJ2-1; V: TRBV7-9; D: TRBD2; CDR3: CASSPGTSGSGGNEQFF; DNA: TGTGCCAGCAGCCCCGGGACTAGCGGGAGTGGGGGGAATGAGCAGTTCTTC
size: -; J: TRBJ1-1; V: TRBV5-8; D: TRBD1; CDR3: CASSHRQGRDTEAFF; DNA: TGTGCCAGCAGCCATAGACAGGGACGGGACACTGAAGCTTTCTTT
size: -; J: TRBJ1-1; V: TRBV5-4; D: -; CDR3: CASSLNVVRDTEAFF; DNA: TGTGCCAGCAGCCTCAACGTTGTCAGGGACACTGAAGCTTTCTTT
size: -; J: TRBJ2-1; V: TRBV30; D: -; CDR3: CAWSEGGRFEQFF; DNA: TGTGCCTGGAGTGAGGGGGGGCGGTTTGAGCAGTTCTTC
size: -; J: TRBJ2-3; V: TRBV27; D: -; CDR3: CASSLRVPDTQYF; DNA: TGTGCCAGCAGTCTAAGAGTCCCAGATACGCAGTATTTT
size: -; J: TRBJ2-2; V: TRBV5-1; D: -; CDR3: CASSFEGSTGELFF; DNA: TGCGCCAGCAGCTTCGAGGGTAGCACCGGGGAGCTGTTTTTT
size: -; J: TRBJ1-6; V: TRBV9; D: -; CDR3: CATGGKHSPLHF; DNA: TGTGCCACCGGCGGGAAACATTCACCCCTCCACTTT
size: -; J: TRBJ1-6; V: TRBV4-1; D: TRBD1; CDR3: CASSPPRDRPSPLHF; DNA: TGCGCCAGCAGCCCGCCCCGGGACAGGCCTTCACCCCTCCACTTT
size: -; J: TRBJ2-1; V: TRBV30; D: TRBD2; CDR3: CAWRGGASGSSTYNEQFF; DNA: TGTGCCTGGAGAGGGGGGGCTAGCGGGAGTAGTACCTACAATGAGCAGTTCTTC
size: -; J: TRBJ2-1; V: TRBV7-2; D: -; CDR3: CASSRTASLYNEQFF; DNA: TGTGCCAGCAGCCGGACAGCAAGCCTATACAATGAGCAGTTCTTC